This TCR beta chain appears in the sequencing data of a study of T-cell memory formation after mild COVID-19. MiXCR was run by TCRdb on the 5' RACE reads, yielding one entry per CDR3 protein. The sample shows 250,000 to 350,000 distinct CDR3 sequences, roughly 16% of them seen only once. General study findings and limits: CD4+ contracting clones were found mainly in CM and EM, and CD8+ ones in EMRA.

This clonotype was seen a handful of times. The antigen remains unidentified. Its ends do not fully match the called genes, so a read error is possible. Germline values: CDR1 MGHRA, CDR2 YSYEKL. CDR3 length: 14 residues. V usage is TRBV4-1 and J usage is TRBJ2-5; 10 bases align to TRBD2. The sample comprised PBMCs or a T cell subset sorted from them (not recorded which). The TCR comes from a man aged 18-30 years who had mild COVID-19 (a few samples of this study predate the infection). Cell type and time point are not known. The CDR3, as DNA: TGCGCCAGCAGTCAAGCGGGGGGGTGGGAGACCCAGTACTTC. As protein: CASSQAGGWETQYF.